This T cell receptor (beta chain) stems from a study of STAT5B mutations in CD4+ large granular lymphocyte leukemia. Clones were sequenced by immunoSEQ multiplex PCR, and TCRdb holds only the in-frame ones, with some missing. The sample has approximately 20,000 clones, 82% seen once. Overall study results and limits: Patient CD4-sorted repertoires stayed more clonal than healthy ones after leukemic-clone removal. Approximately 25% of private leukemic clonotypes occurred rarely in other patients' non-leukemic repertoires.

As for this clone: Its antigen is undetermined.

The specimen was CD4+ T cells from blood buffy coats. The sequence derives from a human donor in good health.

In DNA form, the CDR3 reads TGTGCCAGTAGTTCCCACGGGGCGACGAGTAGCTATGGCTACACCTTC. This codes for CASSSHGATSSYGYTF. This rearrangement joins TRBV19 to TRBJ1-2, with D possibly being TRBD1 (5 bases). V was trimmed by 5 bases and J by 4 bases, leaving 20 bases between them. CDR1 is LNHDA, CDR2 SQIVND, per germline (reference sequence). This CDR3 is 16 amino acids long.